These 12 T cell receptor beta chains came from one sample sequenced in a study of CD8 T cells in ankylosing spondylitis. TCRdb reprocessed the 5' RACE reads via MiXCR and lists one record per CDR3 protein. The profile shows roughly 260,000 distinct CDR3 sequences, 20% of them singletons. Sequencing was done on a sample of blood, either unsorted or a sorted T cell fraction (not recorded which). These receptor sequences come from a male donor with ankylosing spondylitis or in good health (not recorded which).

The J gene is TRBJ1-5, the V gene TRBV14; TRBD1 matches 8 bases. The junction had 10 bases not matched to a gene; V was cut back by 4 bases and J by 5 bases. Germline CDR1 SGHDN, CDR2 FVKESK. This CDR3 has 16 residues. The CDR3 reads CASSRPDDRGDQPQHF. DNA of the CDR3: TGTGCCAGCAGCCGCCCAGACGACAGGGGTGATCAGCCCCAGCATTTT.

This clonotype was picked up a small number of times. This chain uses TRBV20-1 with TRBJ2-1; 11 nucleotides match TRBD2. This CDR3 has 15 amino acids. Trimming at V came to 6 bases and at J to 2 bases, leaving 6 bases not matched to a gene. Per germline, CDR1 DFQATT and CDR2 SNEGSKA (reference sequence). In nucleotides, the CDR3 is TGCAGTGCCCCCCGACTAGCGGGGCCCTACAATGAGCAGTTCTTC. Translating gives CSAPRLAGPYNEQFF.

The table lists this clonotype with a few counts. The rearrangement uses TRBV6-5 and TRBJ1-1; 10 nucleotides line up with TRBD1. V lost 4 bases to trimming and J lost 0 bases; unmatched junction nucleotides: 11. Germline V gene data show CDR1 as MNHEY and CDR2 as SVGAGI. CDR3 size: 18 residues. As DNA, the CDR3 is TGTGCCAGCAGTTGGGCGGCGACAGGGGGCCTCCTGAACACTGAAGCTTTCTTT. This codes for CASSWAATGGLLNTEAFF.

The chain recombines TRBV7-8 with TRBJ2-5, with D perhaps TRBD1 (6 bases). The CDR3 is 13 residues long. V was cut by 5 bases and J by 2 bases, with 9 bases left in between. CDR1 is SGHVS, CDR2 FQNEAQ, per germline. The CDR3 region has the DNA TGTGCCAGCAGCACGGACAGACAAGAGACCCAGTACTTC. This translates into CASSTDRQETQYF.

This clonotype was counted at least ten times. Compared with germline, one end of the junction differs, possibly owing to a read error. The chain recombines TRBV7-7 with TRBJ2-5, with 9 positions matching TRBD1. CDR1 and CDR2 (germline): SSHAT, FNYEAQ (reference sequence). The CDR3 runs 14 residues. The CDR3: CASSGPGQGETQYF. The CDR3 DNA sequence: TGTGCTAGCAGCGGACCGGGACAGGGAGAGACCCAGTACTTC.

This clonotype has just a few counts. V and J are TRBV20-1 and TRBJ2-3; D may be TRBD1 (5 bases). Germline-derived CDR1 and CDR2 are DFQATT and SNEGSKA (reference sequence). The CDR3 sequence is 12 residues long. Trimming took 2 bases from V and 4 from J, leaving 7 bases between them. Written as DNA, the CDR3 is TGCAGTGCTAGAAGGGGCCCAGATACGCAGTATTTT. Translating gives CSARRGPDTQYF.

This chain joins TRBV20-1 and TRBJ2-5; maybe TRBD2 (7 bases). CDR3 size: 17 residues. Looked up from germline, CDR1 is DFQATT and CDR2 is SNEGSKA (reference sequence). V lost 0 bases and J lost 1, with 18 bases in between. The CDR3 loop reads CSAREDGGTTLQETQYF. The CDR3 bases are TGCAGTGCTAGAGAGGACGGGGGGACAACTCTCCAAGAGACCCAGTACTTC.

This chain uses TRBV15 with TRBJ2-5; D is unresolved. Germline CDR1 and CDR2: LNHNV and YYDKDF (reference sequence). Trimming pared 3 bases from V and 5 bases from J, leaving 10 bases between. The CDR3 loop spans 13 amino acids. The DNA for the CDR3 is TGTGCCACCAGCAGGGAAGGAACGGAGACCCAGTACTTC. This gives the protein CATSREGTETQYF.

With regard to this clonotype: A much larger clone sits a single nucleotide away, making a read error possible. This rearrangement joins TRBV20-1 to TRBJ2-1, with TRBD2 matching 8 bases. This CDR3 spans 14 amino acids. Germline loops: CDR1 DFQATT, CDR2 SNEGSKA (reference sequence). The CDR3 here is CSAELTGGRDEQLF. The CDR3 DNA is TGCAGTGCGGAGCTTACGGGGGGGAGAGATGAGCAGCTCTTC.

The rearrangement links TRBV11-2 to TRBJ1-1; no reliable D call. This CDR3 has 15 residues. Between the trimmed V and J ends, which lost 5 bases and 4 bases, there was a span of 17 bases. Per germline, CDR1 SGHAT and CDR2 FQNNGV. The CDR3: CASSGQGFESTEAFF. DNA of the CDR3: TGTGCCAGCAGCGGTCAAGGGTTCGAGAGCACTGAAGCTTTCTTT.

This clonotype was detected only a few times. The V and J genes are TRBV9 and TRBJ2-5, with TRBD1 matching 8 bases. Germline V gives CDR1 SGDLS, CDR2 YYNGEE. The V segment lost 3 bases and the J segment 3 bases; nucleotides outside the gene matches: 7. CDR3 length equals 15 residues. CDR3 loop: CASSGAGTGKETQYF. The DNA for the CDR3 is TGTGCCAGCAGCGGCGCTGGGACAGGAAAAGAGACCCAGTACTTC.

The rearrangement uses TRBV5-1 and TRBJ2-1; D is uncertain. The germline V gene encodes CDR1 SGHRS and CDR2 YFSETQ. V was pared by 0 bases and J by 10 bases, with 8 bases between. This CDR3 region has 12 residues. The CDR3 loop reads CASSLVLPEQFF. Here the CDR3 DNA reads TGCGCCAGCAGCTTGGTTCTACCGGAGCAGTTCTTC.